The table lists the clone carrying this TCR beta chain with a few counts. Its antigen is undetermined. TCR beta CDR3 regions were amplified from RNA. The HTBI primer set drove a first-round RT-PCR of the TCR CDR3. A single record per CDR3 protein comes from TCRdb applying MiXCR to the multiplex PCR reads. Counted here are 530,000 or so distinct CDR3 sequences, roughly 15% occurring once; the ten biggest clones make up 17%. Lactation, pregnancy, other autoimmune disease or uncontrolled infection excluded patients. 8.5 to 10 ml of fresh peripheral blood supplied the PBMCs. The sample is drawn from a study of T cells in Graves' hyperthyroidism and ophthalmopathy. Study at large: Any treatment followed the collection of peripheral blood at initial diagnosis.

The V and J ends lost 1 base and 8 bases respectively, with 18 bases between them. The CDR3 runs to 16 residues. Germline V CDR1 and CDR2: LGHDT, YNNKEL (reference sequence). Regarding the study as a whole: Most thyroid clonotypes that were expanded above 0.001 also turned up in blood.

Sequenced: blood. This chain links TRBV3-1 with TRBJ2-1, with TRBD1 as a possible D gene (7 bases). This sequence originates from a woman younger than 30 with Graves' ophthalmopathy. CDR3 sequence (DNA): TGTGCCAGCAGCCAAGGGGGCAGGGGGGTAGTAGATGAGCAGTTCTTC. Translated, it gives CASSQGGRGVVDEQFF.